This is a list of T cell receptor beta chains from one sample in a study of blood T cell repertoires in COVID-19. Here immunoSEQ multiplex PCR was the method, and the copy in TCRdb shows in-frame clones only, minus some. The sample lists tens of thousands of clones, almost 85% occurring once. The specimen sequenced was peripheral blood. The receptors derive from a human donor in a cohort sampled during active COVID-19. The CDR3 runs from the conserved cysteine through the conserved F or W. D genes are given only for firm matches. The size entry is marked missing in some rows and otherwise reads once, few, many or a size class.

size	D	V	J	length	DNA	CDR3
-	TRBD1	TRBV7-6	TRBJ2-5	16	TGTGCCAGCAGCTTTAGGACAGGGGGCTTCTGGGAGACCCAGTACTTC	CASSFRTGGFWETQYF
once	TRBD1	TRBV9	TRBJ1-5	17	TGTGCCAGCAGATCTCGGGACAAGGGGGCCCCCGATCAGCCCCAGCATTTT	CASRSRDKGAPDQPQHF
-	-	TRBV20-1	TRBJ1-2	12	TGCAGTGCTAGTTTTCGAGGGTATGGCTACACCTTC	CSASFRGYGYTF
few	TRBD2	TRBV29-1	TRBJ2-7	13	TGCAGCGGGTCATCCGGGAGGTCCTACGAGCAGTACTTC	CSGSSGRSYEQYF
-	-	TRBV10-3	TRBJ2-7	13	TGTGCCATCAGTGGCGGGAACCGGGACGAGCAGTACTTC	CAISGGNRDEQYF
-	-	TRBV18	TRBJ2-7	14	TGTGCCAGCCACAGGGGGGGGGCCTTCCACGAGCAGTACTTC	CASHRGGAFHEQYF
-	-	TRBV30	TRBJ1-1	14	TGTGCCTGGTCCTACAGGGATATGAACACTGAAGCTTTCTTT	CAWSYRDMNTEAFF
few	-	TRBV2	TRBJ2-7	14	TGTGCCACCGAACCGGGACTCACCTCGTACGAGCAGTACTTC	CATEPGLTSYEQYF
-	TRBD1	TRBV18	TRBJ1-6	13	TGTGCCAGCTCACCAGGACAGGATTCACCCCTCCACTTT	CASSPGQDSPLHF
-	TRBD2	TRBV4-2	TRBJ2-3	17	TGTGCCAGCAGCCAAGGAAATCTAGCGGGGGACACAGATACGCAGTATTTT	CASSQGNLAGDTDTQYF
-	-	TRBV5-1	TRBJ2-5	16	TGCGCCAGCAGCTTCGACGGGGGGCGGCTAGCGGAGACCCAGTACTTC	CASSFDGGRLAETQYF
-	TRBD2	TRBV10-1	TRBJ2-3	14	TGCGCCGCCCGACTAGCGGGGGGCACAGATACGCAGTATTTT	CAARLAGGTDTQYF
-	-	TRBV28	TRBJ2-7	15	TGTGCCAGCGTATCGCCGGTCCCCCCCAGGTACGAGCAGTACTTC	CASVSPVPPRYEQYF
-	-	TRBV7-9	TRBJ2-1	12	TGTGCCAGCAGCTACGGAGGGAGGGAGCAGTTCTTC	CASSYGGREQFF
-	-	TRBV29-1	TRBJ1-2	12	TGCAGCGTGACAGGAACTTACTATGGCTACACCTTC	CSVTGTYYGYTF
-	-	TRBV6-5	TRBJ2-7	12	TGTGCCAGCAGTTGGGCAGGAAGCGAGCAGTACTTC	CASSWAGSEQYF
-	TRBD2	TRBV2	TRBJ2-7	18	TGTGCCAGCAACCCGACCGGGCGGGGCTCCGGGAGGTCCTACGAGCAGTACTTC	CASNPTGRGSGRSYEQYF
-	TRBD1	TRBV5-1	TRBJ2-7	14	TGCGCCAGCAGTTTAGGACAGGGGGCATACGAGCAGTACTTC	CASSLGQGAYEQYF
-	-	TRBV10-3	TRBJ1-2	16	TGTGCCATCAGTGAGTCGTGGGGACAATCTAACTATGGCTACACCTTC	CAISESWGQSNYGYTF
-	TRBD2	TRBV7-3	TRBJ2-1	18	TGTGCCAGCAGCTTAAAACCCGGGACTAGCGGGGGTGTTGCTTTGCTGTTCTTC	CASSLKPGTSGGVALLFF
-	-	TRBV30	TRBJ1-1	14	TGTGCCTGGAATTCCCAGGGCCGGAACACTGAAGCTTTCTTT	CAWNSQGRNTEAFF
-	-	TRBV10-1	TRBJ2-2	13	TGCGCCAGCAATCCGGGGAGCACCGGGGAGCTGTTTTTT	CASNPGSTGELFF
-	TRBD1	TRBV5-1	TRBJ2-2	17	TGCGCCAGCAGCGGGACAGGGGCATCCGCGAACACCGGGGAGCTGTTTTTT	CASSGTGASANTGELFF
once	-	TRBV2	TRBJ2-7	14	TGTGCCAGCAGTGACGACAGGACCCTTGGGGAGCAGTACTTC	CASSDDRTLGEQYF
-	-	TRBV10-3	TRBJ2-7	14	TGTGCCATCAGTGGGGTCCAGGGAGGCTACGAGCAGTACTTC	CAISGVQGGYEQYF
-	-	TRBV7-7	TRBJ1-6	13	TGTGCTAGCAGCTCGGATGGGAGTTCACCCCTCCACTTT	CASSSDGSSPLHF
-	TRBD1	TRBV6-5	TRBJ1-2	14	TGTGCCAGCAGTTATGGACAGGTTAACTATGGCTACACCTTC	CASSYGQVNYGYTF
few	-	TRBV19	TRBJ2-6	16	TGTGCCAGTAATGGGGCCCAACTCTCTGGGGCCAACGTCCTGACTTTC	CASNGAQLSGANVLTF
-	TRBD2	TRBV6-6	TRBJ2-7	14	TGTGCCAGCAGTTATTATGCGGGGGTCTACGAGCAGTACTTC	CASSYYAGVYEQYF
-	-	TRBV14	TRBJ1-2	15	TGTGCCAGCCGAAGAGCGGGAGTCATCAACTATGGCTACACCTTC	CASRRAGVINYGYTF
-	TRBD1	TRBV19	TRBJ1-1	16	TGTGCCAGTAGTAAGGGGGACAGGGTGGCCTCCCATGAAGCTTTCTTT	CASSKGDRVASHEAFF
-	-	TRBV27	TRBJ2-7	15	TGTGCCAGCAGTACCACCGGGACAATCACCTACGAGCAGTACTTC	CASSTTGTITYEQYF
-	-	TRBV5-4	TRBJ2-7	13	TGTGCCAGCAGCTTGGACGCAGCCTACGAGCAGTACTTC	CASSLDAAYEQYF
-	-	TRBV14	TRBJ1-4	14	TGTGCCAGCAGGCCAGGACAGTTTACTGAAAAACTGTTTTTT	CASRPGQFTEKLFF
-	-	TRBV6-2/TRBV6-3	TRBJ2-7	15	TGTGCCAGCAGTTACTCGTTAACTGCGGGGGCCGAGCAGTACTTC	CASSYSLTAGAEQYF
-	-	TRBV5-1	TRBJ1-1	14	TGCGCCAGCAGCTTGGGCGACAAGAACACTGAAGCTTTCTTT	CASSLGDKNTEAFF
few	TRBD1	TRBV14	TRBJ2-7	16	TGTGCCAGCAGCCAAGATTACACCGACAGGGGCTACGAGCAGTACTTC	CASSQDYTDRGYEQYF
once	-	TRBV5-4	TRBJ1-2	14	TGTGCCAGCAGCTTGGAACAGGAACCCTATGGCTACACCTTC	CASSLEQEPYGYTF
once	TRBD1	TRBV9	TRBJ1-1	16	TGTGCCAGCAGCCCCCAGGGGGGCAGCATGAACACTGAAGCTTTCTTT	CASSPQGGSMNTEAFF
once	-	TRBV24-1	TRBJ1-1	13	TGTGCCACCCTTCTAGGGTCGGGGACTGAAGCTTTCTTT	CATLLGSGTEAFF
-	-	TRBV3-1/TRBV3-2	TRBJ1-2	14	TGTGCCAGCAGCCTAGGGGGAATCGACTATGGCTACACCTTC	CASSLGGIDYGYTF
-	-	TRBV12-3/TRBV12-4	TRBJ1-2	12	TGTGCCAGCTCTCGGGAGATGCAGGGCTACACCTTC	CASSREMQGYTF
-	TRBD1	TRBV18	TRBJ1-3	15	TGTGCCAGCTCCCCGGGACAGGACTCTGGAAACACCATATATTTT	CASSPGQDSGNTIYF
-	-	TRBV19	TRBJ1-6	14	TGTGCCAGTAATTTCGGGGGTAGTAATTCACCCCTCCACTTT	CASNFGGSNSPLHF
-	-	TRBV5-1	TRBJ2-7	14	TGCGCCAGCAGCTTTGGACAGCCGCGGAGGGAGCAGTACTTC	CASSFGQPRREQYF
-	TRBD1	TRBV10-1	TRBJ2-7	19	TGCGCCAGCAGTGAGAAGTCGACAGGGTATCTCCCCCCAACCTACGAGCAGTACTTC	CASSEKSTGYLPPTYEQYF
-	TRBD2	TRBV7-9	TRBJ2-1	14	TGTGCCAGCAGCACCCCGGGACTACGCAATGAGCAGTTCTTC	CASSTPGLRNEQFF
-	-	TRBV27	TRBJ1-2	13	TGTGCCAGCAGTTTAAGCAGCGTCTATGGCTACACCTTC	CASSLSSVYGYTF
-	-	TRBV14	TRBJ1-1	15	TGTGCCAGCAGCCTCGGAGGGAGCGGGGGGGCTGAAGCTTTCTTT	CASSLGGSGGAEAFF
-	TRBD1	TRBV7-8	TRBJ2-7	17	TGTGCCAGCAGCTTAGGAGTACAGGGGATTAGGTCCTACGAGCAGTACTTC	CASSLGVQGIRSYEQYF
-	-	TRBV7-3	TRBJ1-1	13	TGTGCCAGCAGCCCAACAGGGTCCACTGAAGCTTTCTTT	CASSPTGSTEAFF
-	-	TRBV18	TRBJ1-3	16	TGTGCCAGCTCACCCACGGCGGGACGCTCTGGAAACACCATATATTTT	CASSPTAGRSGNTIYF
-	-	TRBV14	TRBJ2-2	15	TGTGCCAGCAGCCATAGGGCAGGGAGGATCGGGGAGCTGTTTTTT	CASSHRAGRIGELFF
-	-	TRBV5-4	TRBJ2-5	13	TGTGCCAGCACCCTTGGGGCTCAAGAGACCCAGTACTTC	CASTLGAQETQYF
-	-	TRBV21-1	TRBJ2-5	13	TGTGCCAGCAGCAATCCCCCCCGGGAGACCCAGTACTTC	CASSNPPRETQYF